The T cell receptor beta chain described here comes from a study of cytomegalovirus exposure and HLA in healthy donors. General study results and limits: Reported findings show TCR beta sequences accurately forecast HLA-A and HLA-B alleles in most subjects.

Trimming removed 6 bases from V and 5 bases from J; junction bases left unmatched: 7. The CDR3 has 14 amino acids. Looked up from germline, CDR1 is SNHLY and CDR2 is FYNNEI. These donors, healthy bone marrow donors, were studied. PCR was performed using 60 Vbeta and 13 Jbeta primers. TCRdb's table, derived via immunoSEQ multiplex PCR, lists solely in-frame clones and lacks some. The repertoire holds more than 140,000 clones, 50% to 75% seen once, with under 3% in the top ten. This clone was detected a few times. Its antigen is currently unknown. This sequence originates from a woman aged 30 to 39 in good health and CMV-seropositive. The sequenced sample consisted of PBMCs. This chain connects TRBV2 to TRBJ2-1, with TRBD2 matching 7 bases. Written as DNA, the CDR3 is TGTGCCAGCAGCGCTAGCGGAGGAAACAATGAGCAGTTCTTC. It translates to CASSASGGNNEQFF.